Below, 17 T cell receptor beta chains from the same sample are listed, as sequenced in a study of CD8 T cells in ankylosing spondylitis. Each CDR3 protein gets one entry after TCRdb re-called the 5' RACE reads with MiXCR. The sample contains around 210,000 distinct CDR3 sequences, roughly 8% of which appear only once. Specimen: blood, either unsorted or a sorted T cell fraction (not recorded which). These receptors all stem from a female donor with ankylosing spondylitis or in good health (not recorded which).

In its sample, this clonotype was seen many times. CDR3 sequence reads: CASSSGLDTQYF. DNA of the CDR3: TGTGCCAGCAGCTCCGGGTTGGATACGCAGTATTTT. The chain uses TRBV6-2 or TRBV6-3 and TRBJ2-3; D not certain. In germline, CDR1 is MNHEY, CDR2 SVGEGT. V was pared by 6 bases and J by 6 bases, with 10 bases between. The CDR3 is 12 amino acids.

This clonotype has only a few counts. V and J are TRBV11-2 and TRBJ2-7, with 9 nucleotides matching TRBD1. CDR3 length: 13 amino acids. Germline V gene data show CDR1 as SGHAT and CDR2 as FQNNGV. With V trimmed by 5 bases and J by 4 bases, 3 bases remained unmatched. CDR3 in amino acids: CASSVGQGYEQYF. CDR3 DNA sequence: TGTGCCAGCAGCGTGGGACAGGGTTACGAGCAGTACTTC.

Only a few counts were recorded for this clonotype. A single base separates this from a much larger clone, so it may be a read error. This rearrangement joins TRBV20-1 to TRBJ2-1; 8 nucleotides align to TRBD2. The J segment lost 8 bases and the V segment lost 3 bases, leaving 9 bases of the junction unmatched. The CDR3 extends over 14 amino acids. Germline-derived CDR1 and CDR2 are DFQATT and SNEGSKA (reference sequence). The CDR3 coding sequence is TGCAGTGCTAGCAGAGCGGGAGCAGGTCATGAGCAGTTCTTC. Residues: CSASRAGAGHEQFF.

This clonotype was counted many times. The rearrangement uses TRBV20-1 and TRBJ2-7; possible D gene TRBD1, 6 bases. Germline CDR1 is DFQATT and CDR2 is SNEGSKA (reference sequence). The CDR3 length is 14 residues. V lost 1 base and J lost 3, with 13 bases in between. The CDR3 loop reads CSARGWQGFYEQYF. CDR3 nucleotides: TGCAGTGCTAGAGGTTGGCAGGGGTTCTACGAGCAGTACTTC.

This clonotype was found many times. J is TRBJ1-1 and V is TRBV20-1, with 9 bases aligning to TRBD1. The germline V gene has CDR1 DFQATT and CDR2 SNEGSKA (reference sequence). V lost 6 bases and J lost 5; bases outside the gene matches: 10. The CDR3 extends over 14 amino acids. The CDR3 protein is CSANNRGRETEAFF. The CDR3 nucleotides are TGCAGTGCGAATAACAGGGGGCGCGAGACTGAAGCTTTCTTT.

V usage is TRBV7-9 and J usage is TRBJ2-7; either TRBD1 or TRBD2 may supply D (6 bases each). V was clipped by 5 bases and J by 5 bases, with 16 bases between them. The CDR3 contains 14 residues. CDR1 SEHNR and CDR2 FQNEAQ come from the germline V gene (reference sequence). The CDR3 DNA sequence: TGTGCCAGCAGCCCTAAAAGGGGGGACCACGAGCAGTACTTC. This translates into CASSPKRGDHEQYF.

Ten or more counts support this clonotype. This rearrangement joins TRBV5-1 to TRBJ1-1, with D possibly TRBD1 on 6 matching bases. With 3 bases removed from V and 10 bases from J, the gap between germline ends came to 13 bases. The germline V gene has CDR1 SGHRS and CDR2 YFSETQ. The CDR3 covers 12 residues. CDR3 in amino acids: CASSSTGPGAFF. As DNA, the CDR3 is TGCGCCAGCAGCTCCACAGGGCCGGGAGCTTTCTTT.

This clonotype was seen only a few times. The CDR3 region is CASKNPGGNTGELFF. The CDR3 DNA follows: TGTGCCAGCAAAAATCCGGGGGGGAACACCGGGGAGCTGTTTTTT. The chain joins TRBV6-2 or TRBV6-3 to TRBJ2-2; 7 positions match TRBD2. V gave up 7 bases and J gave up 1 base; unmatched junction bases: 6. This CDR3 is 15 amino acids long. Germline loops: CDR1 MNHEY, CDR2 SVGEGT.

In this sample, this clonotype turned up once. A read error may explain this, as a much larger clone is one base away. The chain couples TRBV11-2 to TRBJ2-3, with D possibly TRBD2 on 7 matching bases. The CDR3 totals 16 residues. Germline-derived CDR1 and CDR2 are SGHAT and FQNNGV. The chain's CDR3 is CASSLGGRGTVDKQYF. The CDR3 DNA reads TGTGCCAGCAGCTTAGGAGGGAGGGGGACGGTCGATAAGCAGTATTTT.

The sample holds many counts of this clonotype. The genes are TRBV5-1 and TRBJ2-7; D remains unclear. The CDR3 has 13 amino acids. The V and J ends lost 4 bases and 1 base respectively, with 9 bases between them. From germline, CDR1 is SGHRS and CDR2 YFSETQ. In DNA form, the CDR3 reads TGCGCCAGCAGCGAGGAGACGTCCTACGAGCAGTACTTC. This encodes CASSEETSYEQYF.

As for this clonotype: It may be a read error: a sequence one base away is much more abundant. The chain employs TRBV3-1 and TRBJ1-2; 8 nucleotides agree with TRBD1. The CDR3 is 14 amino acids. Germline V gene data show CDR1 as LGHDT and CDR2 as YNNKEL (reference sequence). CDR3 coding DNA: TGTGCCAGCAGCCCGGACAGGGATGCCTATGACTACACCTTC. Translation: CASSPDRDAYDYTF.

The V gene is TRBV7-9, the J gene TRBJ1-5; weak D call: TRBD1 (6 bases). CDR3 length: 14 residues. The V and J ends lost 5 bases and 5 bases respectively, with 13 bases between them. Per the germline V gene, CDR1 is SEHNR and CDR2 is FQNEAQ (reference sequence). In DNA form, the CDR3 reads TGTGCCAGCAGCGGGGGGGGCTCGGATCAGCCCCAGCATTTT. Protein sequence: CASSGGGSDQPQHF.

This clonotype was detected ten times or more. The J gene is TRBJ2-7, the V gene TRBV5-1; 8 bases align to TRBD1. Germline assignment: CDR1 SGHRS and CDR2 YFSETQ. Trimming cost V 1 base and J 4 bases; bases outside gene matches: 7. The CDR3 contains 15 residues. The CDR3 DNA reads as TGCGCCAGCAGCTTGTCAGGACAGGGACCTTACGAGCAGTACTTC. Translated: CASSLSGQGPYEQYF.

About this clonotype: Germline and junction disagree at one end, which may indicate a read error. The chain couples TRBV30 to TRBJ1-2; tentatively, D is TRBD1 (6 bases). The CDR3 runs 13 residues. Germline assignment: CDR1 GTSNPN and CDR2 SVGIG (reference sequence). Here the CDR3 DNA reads TGTGCCTGGAGTGTGGGGGGGCTTTATGGCTGCACCTTC. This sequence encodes CAWSVGGLYGCTF.

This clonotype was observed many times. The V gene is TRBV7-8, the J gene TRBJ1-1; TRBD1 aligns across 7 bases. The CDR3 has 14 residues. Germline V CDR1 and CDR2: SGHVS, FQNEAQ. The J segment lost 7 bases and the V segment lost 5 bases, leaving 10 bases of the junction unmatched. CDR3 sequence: CASSLPDRRIEAFF. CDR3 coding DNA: TGTGCCAGCAGCCTACCGGACAGGCGAATTGAAGCTTTCTTT.

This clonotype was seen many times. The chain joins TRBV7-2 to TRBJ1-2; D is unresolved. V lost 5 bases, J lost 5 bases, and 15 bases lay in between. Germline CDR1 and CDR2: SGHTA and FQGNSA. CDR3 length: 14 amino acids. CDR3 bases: TGTGCCAGCAGCCCATCGGGCGCTATATATGGCTACACCTTC. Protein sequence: CASSPSGAIYGYTF. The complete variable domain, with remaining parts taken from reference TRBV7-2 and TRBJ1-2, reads GAGVSQSPSNKVTEKGKDVELRCDPISGHTALYWYRQSLGQGLEFLIYFQGNSAPDKSGLPSDRFSAERTGGSVSTLTIQRTQQEDSAVYLCASSPSGAIYGYTFGSGTRLTVV.

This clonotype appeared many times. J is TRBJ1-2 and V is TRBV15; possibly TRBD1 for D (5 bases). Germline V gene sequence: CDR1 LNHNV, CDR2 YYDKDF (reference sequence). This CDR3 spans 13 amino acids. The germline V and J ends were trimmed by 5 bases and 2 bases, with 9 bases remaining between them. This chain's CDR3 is CATSGDSNYGYTF. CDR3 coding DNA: TGTGCCACCAGCGGTGACAGCAACTATGGCTACACCTTC.